Sequencing of this T cell receptor beta chain was carried out in a study of T cell changes during pregnancy in multiple sclerosis (dated by TCRdb to between 2017 and 2020). For the study in its entirety: The study examined how the T cell repertoire changed over the course of pregnancy in women with multiple sclerosis.

As regards this clone: Its antigen has not been determined. No base qualities exist here, and no much larger clone lies one base off it.

Taken from the germline V gene, the CDR1 and CDR2 loops are MNHNS and SASEGT. V ends up 4 bases short and J 6 bases short, with an unmatched junction base count of 15. The CDR3 goes from the cysteine to the phenylalanine over 16 residues. Of all the DNA, just the CDR3 is kept, 48 bases in frame from base 1. Receptor libraries were prepared by the immunoSEQ multiplex PCR assay. The immuneACCESS repertoire file appears here via TCRdb, limited to in-frame rearrangements. These files lack a portion of the clones; in checked studies, under half of the deficit traces to unresolved V genes, and the cause of the others is not known. The sample contains around 68,000 clones, around nine tenths of them found a single time. Clones ranked in the top ten supply 0.35% to 0.45% of the sample.

The sample in question was CD4+ T cells from peripheral blood mononuclear cells, obtained before pregnancy. This TCR was sampled from a female donor with multiple sclerosis, enrolled in a pregnancy study. The chain is made from TRBV6-1 and TRBJ2-7, with 7 bases in between that match TRBD2. The DNA reads as follows: TGTGCCAGCAGTGGCCTTACAAGTTTTCCGGGGGGCGAGCAGTACTTC. This encodes CASSGLTSFPGGEQYF.